This T cell receptor beta chain was retrieved from a study of blood T cell repertoires in COVID-19. About the research overall: Nucleic acid was either cDNA or gDNA, and it came from T cells, B-cell-depleted T cells, or PBMCs.

Authors' analysis steps: Nucleated cell counts were estimated from reference gene primer amplification. Generated by immunoSEQ multiplex PCR, the TCRdb table keeps only in-frame clones and is missing some. That table gives V, J and clone size, and the DNA gave D and trimming. The profile shows 140,000 to 150,000 clones, more than 80% of them singletons. In this sample, this clone turned up a few times. The sequence was collected from a human donor in a cohort sampled during active COVID-19. Sequencing input: peripheral blood.

The CDR3 sequence is CASSPQGDLTEAFF. The DNA for the CDR3 is TGTGCCAGCTCACCGCAGGGCGATCTCACTGAAGCTTTCTTT. The chain uses TRBV18 and TRBJ1-1; the D gene is possibly TRBD1 (5 bases). CDR1 and CDR2 from the germline V gene are KGHSH and LQKENI. The V gene lost 3 bases and the J gene lost 4 bases, with 12 bases spanning the gap. The CDR3 length is 14 residues.